Below are 29 T cell receptor beta chains sequenced from a single sample in a study of vaccination and CD4 T cells after COVID-19. Their antigens are not known. CD4+ T cells that had been cultured provided DNA sequenced with the Oncomine TCR Beta short-read assay. MiXCR, applied by TCRdb to the PCR reads, yields one record per CDR3 protein. The sample gives almost 20,000 distinct CDR3 sequences, 52% of which show up once; 9.6% is in the top ten. Treatment denoted: roughly 10-day PBMC culture with coronavirus spike peptide pools or control peptides (ViraFEST assay). Sample: CD4+ T cells from blood, cultured in vitro. Every receptor here comes from a human donor who had recovered from COVID-19.

The chain uses TRBV6-5 and TRBJ1-5; 7 positions match TRBD1. The germline V gene has CDR1 MNHEY and CDR2 SVGAGI. The CDR3 runs 16 residues. The trim removed 0 bases at V and 1 base at J, leaving 3 bases unmatched. This CDR3 reads CASSYSPGGSNQPQHF. The CDR3 DNA follows: TGTGCCAGCAGTTACTCTCCAGGGGGAAGCAATCAGCCCCAGCATTTT.

Only one count was recorded for this clonotype. This chain links TRBV7-9 with TRBJ1-1, with D possibly being TRBD1 (5 bases). There are 15 residues in the CDR3. Germline V gene lookup returns CDR1 SEHNR and CDR2 FQNEAQ (reference sequence). V lost 3 bases to trimming and J lost 1 base, with 12 bases between them. Here the CDR3 reads CASSFLVGGNTEAFF. CDR3 DNA: TGTGCCAGCAGCTTCTTAGTTGGGGGGAACACTGAAGCTTTCTTT.

This clonotype was observed a single time. The CDR3 coding sequence is TGTGCCAGCAGTTTCGACCGGGGGCTTACCGGGGAGCTGTTTTTT. Protein: CASSFDRGLTGELFF. The chain employs TRBV27 and TRBJ2-2, with D possibly being TRBD1 or TRBD2 (6 bases each). From germline, CDR1 is MNHEY and CDR2 SMNVEV (reference sequence). Between the trimmed V and J ends, which lost 3 bases and 5 bases, there was a span of 13 bases. This CDR3 has 15 amino acids.

The J gene is TRBJ2-3, the V gene TRBV27; D perhaps matches TRBD2 (5 bases). CDR1 and CDR2 from the germline V gene are MNHEY and SMNVEV (reference sequence). Trimming left V 6 bases short and J 1 base short, with 8 bases between. This CDR3 is 13 amino acids long. The CDR3 DNA reads TGTGCCAGCAGACCCGGGGGCACAGATACGCAGTATTTT. Its translation is CASRPGGTDTQYF.

The chain is built from TRBV20-1 and TRBJ1-5, with TRBD1 as a possible D gene (5 bases). V gave up 0 bases and J gave up 0 bases, with 6 bases separating them. The germline gives CDR1 DFQATT, CDR2 SNEGSKA (reference sequence). The CDR3 totals 14 residues. Written as DNA, the CDR3 is TGCAGTGCTAGAGAGACAGCTAGCAATCAGCCCCAGCATTTT. This encodes CSARETASNQPQHF.

DNA of the CDR3: TGTGCCAGCAGTGTCGCAGGGGACAATGAGCAGTTCTTC. Protein product: CASSVAGDNEQFF. The chain recombines TRBV25-1 with TRBJ2-1, with D perhaps matching TRBD1 (6 bases). The CDR3 covers 13 residues. Germline assignment: CDR1 MGHDK and CDR2 SYGVNS. The ends were cut back, 4 bases at V and 5 bases at J, with 9 bases in the middle.

This clonotype was observed a few times. The chain links TRBV21-1 to TRBJ1-5. TRBV21-1 is a listed pseudogene. The CDR3 length is 14 residues. The CDR3 DNA follows: TGTGCCAGCAGCGAAGATCGGGGAAATCAGCCCCAGCATTTT. It encodes CASSEDRGNQPQHF.

J is TRBJ2-3 and V is TRBV6-5; 12 nucleotides agree with TRBD2. V shed 4 bases and J 6 bases; nucleotides not matched to a gene: 11. CDR3 size: 17 residues. CDR1 is MNHEY, CDR2 SVGAGI, per germline. The CDR3 region is CASSSDRSSGRADTQYF. CDR3 sequence (DNA): TGTGCCAGCAGTTCCGATCGTTCTAGCGGGAGGGCCGATACGCAGTATTTT.

CDR3 residues: CASSLGRGGTGELFF. CDR3 sequence (DNA): TGCGCCAGCAGCTTGGGCAGGGGAGGAACCGGGGAGCTGTTTTTT. The V and J genes are TRBV5-1 and TRBJ2-2; D could derive from TRBD1 or TRBD2 (6 bases each). Trimming removed 0 bases at V and 5 bases at J, with 11 bases between. Germline CDR1 SGHRS, CDR2 YFSETQ. The length of the CDR3 is 15 residues.

This clonotype was observed a handful of times. The chain is built from TRBV20-1 and TRBJ2-5; 12 positions agree with TRBD2. The junction had 13 bases not matched to a gene; V was cut back by 0 bases and J by 11 bases. From germline, CDR1 is DFQATT and CDR2 SNEGSKA (reference sequence). The CDR3 has 16 residues. CDR3 in DNA: TGCAGTGCTAGAGATCAAATAGGACTAGCGGGGCGGGCTCAGTACTTC. This gives the protein CSARDQIGLAGRAQYF.

The rearrangement links TRBV20-1 to TRBJ2-1; 15 positions match TRBD2. V gave up 7 bases and J gave up 5 bases; unmatched junction bases: 12. Germline assignment: CDR1 DFQATT and CDR2 SNEGSKA (reference sequence). CDR3 length equals 17 residues. The CDR3 DNA follows: TGCAGTGTCGCGGGACTAGCGGGGGGATTAGTAGACAATGAGCAGTTCTTC. Its translation: CSVAGLAGGLVDNEQFF.

The chain employs TRBV6-4 and TRBJ2-3; D is ambiguous. The germline gives CDR1 MRHNA, CDR2 SNTAGT. This CDR3 has 15 amino acids. With 5 bases removed from V and 4 bases from J, the gap between germline ends came to 16 bases. The CDR3 sequence: CASSSGAVKPDTQYF. CDR3 sequence (DNA): TGTGCCAGCAGTTCGGGCGCCGTAAAGCCAGATACGCAGTATTTT.

In this sample, this clonotype turned up a few times. The CDR3 region has the DNA TGCGCCAGCAGTGAAGCTGGAAACACCATATATTTT. Translating it yields CASSEAGNTIYF. V is TRBV10-1 and J is TRBJ1-3; D remains ambiguous. CDR1 and CDR2 (germline): WNHNN, SYGVQD (reference sequence). The CDR3 is made up of 12 amino acids. The germline V and J ends were trimmed by 3 bases and 2 bases, with 2 bases remaining between them.

The chain combines TRBV6-1 with TRBJ2-7; TRBD2 is a possible D gene (5 bases). The CDR3 has 14 residues. Trimming shortened V by 7 bases and J by 6 bases, and 19 bases separated the two germline ends. Germline V gene data show CDR1 as MNHNS and CDR2 as SASEGT. CDR3 residues: CASKLGSSTSEQYF. As DNA, the CDR3 is TGTGCCAGCAAACTGGGCTCCTCTACTAGCGAGCAGTACTTC.

In its sample, this clonotype was seen a few times. The gene calls are TRBV6-1 and TRBJ2-7, with D tentatively TRBD1 or TRBD2 (7 bases each). From germline, CDR1 is MNHNS and CDR2 SASEGT. The CDR3 runs 16 residues. The V end lost 6 bases, the J end lost 4 bases, and 22 bases lay between the germline ends. The CDR3 DNA follows: TGTGCCAGCAGAAGAGCTAATTACAGGGGAGGGTACGAGCAGTACTTC. Its protein product is CASRRANYRGGYEQYF.

CDR3 region: CASSFGAGGNTGELFF. CDR3 sequence (DNA): TGTGCCAGCAGTTTCGGGGCGGGAGGTAACACCGGGGAGCTGTTTTTT. V gene TRBV12-3 or TRBV12-4 combines with J gene TRBJ2-2; 8 bases align to TRBD2. The CDR3 totals 16 residues. Trimming at V came to 3 bases and at J to 2 bases, leaving 5 bases not matched to a gene.

The genes are TRBV6-1 and TRBJ2-7; maybe TRBD1 (5 bases). This CDR3 has 13 residues. V lost 6 bases, J lost 2 bases, and 11 bases lay in between. Germline CDR1 reads MNHNS; CDR2 reads SASEGT. CDR3 residues: CASSTETAYEQYF. The CDR3 nucleotides read TGTGCCAGCAGCACCGAGACAGCCTACGAGCAGTACTTC.

The chain employs TRBV6-1 and TRBJ1-1; maybe TRBD1 (6 bases). The germline CDR1 and CDR2 sequences are MNHNS and SASEGT. The CDR3 totals 13 residues. Trimming took off 5 bases at V and 6 bases at J, with 13 bases between the two ends. The chain's CDR3 is CASSHGGLAEAFF. CDR3 bases: TGTGCCAGCAGTCACGGGGGGCTCGCTGAAGCTTTCTTT.

The gene calls are TRBV7-9 and TRBJ2-7; D is undetermined. The V end was cut by 5 bases, the J end by 5 bases, with 22 bases between. Germline V lookup: CDR1 SEHNR, CDR2 FQNEAQ (reference sequence). The CDR3 covers 16 residues. The CDR3 sequence is CASSQDQLGRGDEQYF. CDR3 sequence (DNA): TGTGCCAGCAGCCAAGATCAACTGGGTCGTGGGGACGAGCAGTACTTC.

The chain joins TRBV20-1 to TRBJ1-1, with no clear D. V shed 2 bases and J shed 4 bases, with 11 bases lying between them. Germline V gene lookup returns CDR1 DFQATT and CDR2 SNEGSKA (reference sequence). CDR3 length equals 13 residues. The CDR3 DNA sequence: TGCAGTGCTAGAAAGGGAGATGGCACTGAAGCTTTCTTT. Its protein product is CSARKGDGTEAFF.

V and J are TRBV6-7 and TRBJ1-1; weak D call: TRBD1 (6 bases). TRBV6-7 is given ORF status, its function remaining uncertain. Trimming pared 0 bases from V and 0 bases from J, leaving 11 bases between. The CDR3 loop spans 16 amino acids. Written as DNA, the CDR3 is TGTGCCAGCAGTTACTCCACGACAGGCATGAACACTGAAGCTTTCTTT. As protein: CASSYSTTGMNTEAFF.

The CDR3 reads CASSPHSRDQETQYF. Written as DNA, the CDR3 is TGTGCCAGCAGCCCCCACTCTAGGGACCAAGAGACCCAGTACTTC. This chain joins TRBV7-2 and TRBJ2-5; D unclear. V lost 5 bases and J 0 bases, leaving 13 bases between the germline ends. Germline V gives CDR1 SGHTA, CDR2 FQGNSA. The CDR3 length is 15 residues.

The table lists this clonotype with a few counts. The V call is TRBV20-1, the J call TRBJ2-1; 11 nucleotides agree with TRBD2. Unmatched junction bases numbered 7, after V lost 6 bases and J lost 9 bases. This CDR3 contains 13 residues. Germline V gene sequence: CDR1 DFQATT, CDR2 SNEGSKA (reference sequence). CDR3 sequence: CSAEGLAGSEQFF. CDR3 DNA: TGCAGTGCCGAAGGACTAGCGGGCAGTGAGCAGTTCTTC.

This clonotype occurred a few times. The chain couples TRBV24-1 to TRBJ1-5; 8 bases align to TRBD1. The CDR3 has 15 residues. With V trimmed by 3 bases and J by 5 bases, 5 bases remained unmatched. CDR1 KGHDR and CDR2 SFDVKD come from the germline V gene. DNA of the CDR3: TGTGCCACCAGTGATCTCGGACAGGGTGATCAGCCCCAGCATTTT. Translating gives CATSDLGQGDQPQHF.

The chain uses TRBV4-1 and TRBJ2-2, with D hard to call. Germline V gene sequence: CDR1 MGHRA, CDR2 YSYEKL. Trimming cost V 1 base and J 0 bases, with 9 bases left between them. The CDR3 consists of 16 residues. CDR3 nucleotide sequence: TGCGCCAGCAGCCAAGTCGGATTCGCGAACACCGGGGAGCTGTTTTTT. Encoded protein: CASSQVGFANTGELFF.

The chain is built from TRBV19 and TRBJ1-1; tentative D call: TRBD1 (6 bases). The ends were cut back, 4 bases at V and 3 bases at J, with 15 bases in the middle. The germline CDR1 and CDR2 sequences are LNHDA and SQIVND (reference sequence). This CDR3 spans 15 amino acids. CDR3 amino acids: CASSRTPAGDTEAFF. The CDR3 region has the DNA TGTGCCAGTAGTAGAACCCCAGCAGGGGACACTGAAGCTTTCTTT.

This chain joins TRBV7-9 and TRBJ1-1, with D possibly TRBD1 on 5 matching bases. Per germline, CDR1 SEHNR and CDR2 FQNEAQ (reference sequence). The CDR3 has 14 residues. V dropped 1 base and J dropped 1 base, with 7 bases sitting between them. The DNA of the CDR3 is TGTGCCAGCAGCTTAGGACAGCAGAACACTGAAGCTTTCTTT. Translated: CASSLGQQNTEAFF.

V is TRBV2 and J is TRBJ1-1; TRBD1 might be the D (5 bases). CDR1 and CDR2 from the germline V gene are SNHLY and FYNNEI. This CDR3 is built from 14 residues. The V end was cut by 7 bases, the J end by 1 base, with 13 bases between. The CDR3 sequence is CASMGTYSNTEAFF. As DNA, the CDR3 is TGTGCCAGCATGGGGACGTATTCGAACACTGAAGCTTTCTTT.

The gene calls are TRBV28 and TRBJ1-1, with a possible D match to TRBD1 (6 bases). The CDR3 consists of 12 residues. Germline assignment: CDR1 MDHEN and CDR2 SYDVKM. The ends were cut back, 8 bases at V and 4 bases at J, with 11 bases in the middle. CDR3: CASGGILTEAFF. The CDR3 nucleotides read TGTGCCAGCGGGGGCATTCTCACTGAAGCTTTCTTT.